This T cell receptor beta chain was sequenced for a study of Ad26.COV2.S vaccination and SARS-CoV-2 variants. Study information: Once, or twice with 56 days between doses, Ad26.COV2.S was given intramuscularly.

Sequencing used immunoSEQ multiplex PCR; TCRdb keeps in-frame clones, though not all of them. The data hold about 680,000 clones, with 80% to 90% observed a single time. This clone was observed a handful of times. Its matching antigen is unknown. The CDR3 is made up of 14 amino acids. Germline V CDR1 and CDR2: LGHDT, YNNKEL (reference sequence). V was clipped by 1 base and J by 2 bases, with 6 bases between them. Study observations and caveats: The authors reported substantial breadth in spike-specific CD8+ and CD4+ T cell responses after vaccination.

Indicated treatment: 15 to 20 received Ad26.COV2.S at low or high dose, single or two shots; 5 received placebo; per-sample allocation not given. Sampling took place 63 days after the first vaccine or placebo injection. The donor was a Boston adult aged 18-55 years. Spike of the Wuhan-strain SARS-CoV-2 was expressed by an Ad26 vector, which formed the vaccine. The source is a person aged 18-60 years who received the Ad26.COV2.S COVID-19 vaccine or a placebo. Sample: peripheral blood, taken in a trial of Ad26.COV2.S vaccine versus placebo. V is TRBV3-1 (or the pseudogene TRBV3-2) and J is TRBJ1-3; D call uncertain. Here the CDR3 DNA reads TGTGCCAGCAGCCAAGGAGGGACTGGAAACACCATATATTTT. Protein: CASSQGGTGNTIYF.